Each of the 23 T cell receptor beta chains below was sequenced from the same sample in a study of T cell clonality in common variable immunodeficiency. Their target antigens are unknown. Study-wide findings and caveats: Fewer deletions and N-nucleotide insertions were reportedly seen in common variable immunodeficiency TCR beta sequences.

TCRdb's table, derived via immunoSEQ multiplex PCR, lists solely in-frame clones and lacks some. The sample has some 25,000 clones, none seen only once; the top ten hold 24%. Input material: peripheral blood mononuclear cells. The receptors stem from a human donor with common variable immunodeficiency.

This clone appeared many times. Read coverage stops 3 residues before the CDR3 terminus; the germline J gene supplies the remainder. The V and J genes are TRBV11-2 and TRBJ2-7, with TRBD2 identical over 7 bases. V shed 0 bases, J shed 0 bases, and the junction held 2 bases outside the gene matches. The germline gives CDR1 SGHAT, CDR2 FQNNGV. The CDR3 is 15 amino acids. CDR3 bases read: TGTGCCAGCAGCTTAGAGGGCGGGAGCTCCTACGAG. It yields the protein CASSLEGGSSYE. The entire CDR3 sequence reads CASSLEGGSSYEQYF.

In the case of this clone: The read is 3 residues too short to cover the CDR3 end, so that end is filled in from the germline J gene. The chain employs TRBV19 and TRBJ2-1; 12 bases match TRBD2. CDR3 length: 15 residues. The V gene's germline CDR1 is LNHDA and CDR2 SQIVND (reference sequence). Trimming at V came to 6 bases and at J to 8 bases, leaving 8 bases not matched to a gene. The sequenced CDR3 bases are TGTGCCAGTAGCCCACAGGCTAGCGGGAGGGATGAG. Translated: CASSPQASGRDE. In full, the CDR3 reads CASSPQASGRDEQFF.

This clone was counted many times. The observed sequence ends 3 residues before the CDR3 terminus, with the missing tail filled in from the germline J gene. The V call is TRBV19, the J call TRBJ2-7, with D possibly being TRBD2 (5 bases). The CDR3 extends over 17 amino acids. Per germline, CDR1 LNHDA and CDR2 SQIVND (reference sequence). The ends were cut back, 1 base at V and 4 bases at J, with 20 bases in the middle. The part of the CDR3 DNA that was read is TGTGCCAGTAGTATAGCCTTCGCAAGCGCATCGGGGTACGAG. Its protein product is CASSIAFASASGYE. The entire CDR3 sequence reads CASSIAFASASGYEQYF.

This clone was found a few times. The observed sequence ends 3 residues before the CDR3 terminus, with the missing tail filled in from the germline J gene. At the DNA level, this CDR3 is encoded by other sequences in the same sample as well. The chain uses TRBV19 and TRBJ2-3; 11 positions match TRBD2. This CDR3 is 18 amino acids long. Germline V lookup: CDR1 LNHDA, CDR2 SQIVND (reference sequence). Trimming at V came to 4 bases and at J to 5 bases, leaving 14 bases not matched to a gene. The part of the CDR3 DNA that was read is TGTGCCAGTAGTAAAGGACTAGCGGGTATCGCACGGGGAGATACG. Translating it yields CASSKGLAGIARGDT. The CDR3, in full, reads CASSKGLAGIARGDTQYF.

This clone was seen ten or more times. The CDR3 extends 3 residues past the end of the read, so its final part is completed from the germline J gene. The gene calls are TRBV29-1 and TRBJ2-1, with D maybe TRBD1 (6 bases). Trimming removed 5 bases from V and 4 bases from J, with 15 bases in between. From germline, CDR1 is SQVTM and CDR2 ANQGSEA. The CDR3 spans 14 residues. This chain's CDR3 is CSVLVTGPYNEQFF. The covered CDR3 bases are TGCAGCGTTTTGGTGACAGGACCATACAATGAG.

At least ten counts were recorded for this clone. CDR3 in amino acids: CAISEADLQGYTF. CDR3 DNA (partial): TGTGCCATCAGTGAGGCGGACTTGCAAGGC. The rearrangement links TRBV10-3 to TRBJ1-2; D ambiguous. The CDR3 end falls 3 residues outside the read, so it is completed with the germline J gene. This CDR3 contains 13 residues. Germline CDR1 reads ENHRY; CDR2 reads SYGVKD.

The sample holds a few counts of this clone. The CDR3 goes on 3 residues after the read ends, and that part is filled in from the germline J gene. V gene TRBV19 combines with J gene TRBJ2-6, with TRBD1 as a possible D gene (5 bases). This CDR3 has 18 amino acids. The V gene lost 3 bases and the J gene lost 0 bases, with 15 bases spanning the gap. The germline V gene encodes CDR1 LNHDA and CDR2 SQIVND (reference sequence). The CDR3 sequence: CASSIRPGWDSGANVLTF. The sequenced CDR3 bases are TGTGCCAGTAGTATCCGTCCAGGGTGGGACTCTGGGGCCAACGTC.

This clone was seen a few times. CDR3 bases read: TGCAGTGCTCGCCCCGGTTTGCGGGCGGGGAATGAG. Amino acids: CSARPGLRAGNE. The full CDR3 sequence reads CSARPGLRAGNEQFF. The J gene is TRBJ2-1, the V gene TRBV20-1, with a weak D call TRBD2 (6 bases). The read terminates 3 residues ahead of where the CDR3 ends, so the germline J gene completes it. CDR3 length: 15 amino acids. V was shortened by 5 bases and J by 7 bases, with 21 bases between the two germline ends. CDR1 DFQATT and CDR2 SNEGSKA come from the germline V gene (reference sequence).

This clone was detected a few times. From the germline J gene comes the end of the CDR3, since the read stops 3 residues before it. The chain recombines TRBV13 with TRBJ2-7; TRBD1 agrees at 8 bases. Germline trimming cut 3 bases from V and 5 bases from J; bases unmatched to any gene: 9. Germline-derived CDR1 and CDR2 are PRHDT and FYEKMQ (reference sequence). The CDR3 consists of 15 residues. The CDR3 sequence: CASSFNGQGVHEQYF. The sequenced part of the CDR3 DNA is TGTGCCAGCAGCTTTAACGGACAGGGAGTCCACGAG.

This clone was detected ten times or more. The CDR3 end lies 3 residues beyond the end of the read and is filled in from the germline J gene. The V gene is TRBV6-2 or TRBV6-3, the J gene TRBJ2-7; D might be TRBD1 (6 bases). CDR3 length: 16 amino acids. With 0 bases removed from V and 0 bases from J, the gap between germline ends came to 12 bases. Germline V gene lookup returns CDR1 MNHEY and CDR2 SVGEGT. CDR3 DNA, as far as it was read: TGTGCCAGCAGTTACTCCAGGGGATTGAGCTCCTACGAG. Residues: CASSYSRGLSSYE. The full CDR3 protein is CASSYSRGLSSYEQYF.

Ten or more counts support this clone. The CDR3 end falls 3 residues outside the read, so it is completed with the germline J gene. The gene calls are TRBV18 and TRBJ1-1, with D tentatively TRBD1 (6 bases). The CDR3 covers 15 residues. Germline V gene sequence: CDR1 KGHSH, CDR2 LQKENI. V gave up 3 bases and J gave up 5 bases, with 16 bases separating them. The CDR3 loop is CASSPNQGFDTEAFF. The covered CDR3 bases are TGTGCCAGCTCACCGAATCAGGGGTTTGATACTGAA.

With respect to this clone: From the germline J gene comes the end of the CDR3, since the read stops 3 residues before it. The chain is built from TRBV20-1 and TRBJ1-2; D might be TRBD1 (5 bases). Trimming took 0 bases from V and 3 from J, leaving 14 bases between them. Germline V gives CDR1 DFQATT, CDR2 SNEGSKA (reference sequence). CDR3 length: 15 amino acids. CDR3 bases read: TGCAGTGCTAGAGATCCCCGGGGGACTTACTATGGC. The encoded protein is CSARDPRGTYYG. The whole CDR3 sequence is CSARDPRGTYYGYTF.

A note on this clone: The read comes to an end 3 residues before the CDR3 does, leaving the germline J gene to fill in the end. The rearrangement joins TRBV7-2 to TRBJ2-2; 7 positions match TRBD2. The CDR3 totals 14 residues. Trimming at V came to 5 bases and at J to 4 bases, leaving 4 bases not matched to a gene. From germline, CDR1 is SGHTA and CDR2 FQGNSA. CDR3 protein: CASSRDYGTGELFF. The sequenced CDR3 bases are TGTGCCAGCAGCCGGGACTACGGCACCGGGGAG.

At least ten counts were recorded for this clone. The read comes to an end 3 residues before the CDR3 does, leaving the germline J gene to fill in the end. The chain carries TRBV5-1 and TRBJ1-1, with 7 bases fitting TRBD1. The CDR3 covers 11 residues. CDR1 is SGHRS and CDR2 is YFSETQ in the germline V gene. CDR3 bases read: TGCGCCAGCAGCCGGGACAGTCTT. This sequence encodes CASSRDSL. The CDR3 reads in full as CASSRDSLAFF.

This clone has just a few counts. The CDR3 end lies 3 residues beyond the end of the read and is filled in from the germline J gene. The gene calls are TRBV11-1 and TRBJ1-1, with TRBD1 as a possible D gene (5 bases). Trimming shortened V by 5 bases and J by 1 base, and 8 bases separated the two germline ends. Looked up from germline, CDR1 is SGHAT and CDR2 is FQDESV (reference sequence). This CDR3 has 13 residues. CDR3: CASSKTGNTEAFF. The CDR3 DNA, read in part, is TGTGCCAGCAGCAAAACAGGGAACACTGAA.

The chain's CDR3 is CASSLAAGPYEQYF. CDR3 DNA (partial): TGTGCCAGCAGCTTGGCGGCAGGTCCTTACGAG. The rearrangement uses TRBV5-5 and TRBJ2-7; D unresolved. The read stops 3 residues short of the end of the CDR3; the missing end is completed from the germline J gene. Trimming removed 0 bases at V and 4 bases at J, with 11 bases between. This CDR3 comprises 14 residues. Looked up from germline, CDR1 is SGHKS and CDR2 is YYEKEE (reference sequence).

This clone was counted at least ten times. The read ends 3 residues early relative to the CDR3; the germline J gene fills the gap. The rearrangement links TRBV20-1 to TRBJ2-7, with 7 positions matching TRBD2. V gave up 0 bases and J gave up 2 bases; unmatched junction bases: 7. CDR3 length: 15 residues. Per the germline V gene, CDR1 is DFQATT and CDR2 is SNEGSKA (reference sequence). The CDR3 sequence: CSARDRGDYTYEQYF. Partial CDR3 DNA: TGCAGTGCTAGAGATCGGGGGGATTACACCTACGAG.

This clone was observed at least ten times. Read sequence stops 3 residues before the CDR3 end, and the germline J gene provides the missing end. The chain employs TRBV2 and TRBJ2-2; 14 nucleotides line up with TRBD2. The CDR3 extends over 16 amino acids. CDR1 is SNHLY, CDR2 FYNNEI, per germline. The junction had 8 bases not matched to a gene; V was cut back by 6 bases and J by 8 bases. CDR3 protein: CASRNGLAGGWGELFF. CDR3 DNA (partial): TGTGCCAGCAGGAACGGACTAGCGGGGGGATGGGGGGAG.

To note about this clone: Coverage ceases 3 residues before the CDR3 finishes, and the germline J gene fills in the end. This sequence joins TRBV7-8 and TRBJ2-1; maybe TRBD1 (6 bases). This CDR3 contains 14 residues. Germline loops: CDR1 SGHVS, CDR2 FQNEAQ. V lost 3 bases and J lost 6, with 12 bases in between. CDR3 in amino acids: CASSFRGRGNEQFF. The CDR3 DNA, read in part, is TGTGCCAGCAGCTTTAGGGGCAGGGGCAATGAG. The whole variable domain, remainder taken from reference TRBV7-8 and TRBJ2-1, is GAGVSQSPRYKVAKRGQDVALRCDPISGHVSLFWYQQALGQGPEFLTYFQNEAQLDKSGLPSDRFFAERPEGSVSTLKIQRTQQEDSAVYLCASSFRGRGNEQFFGPGTRLTVL.

Many counts were recorded for this clone. The read terminates 3 residues before the CDR3 end, so the remaining end is supplied by the germline J gene. This sequence joins TRBV5-6 and TRBJ1-2; TRBD1 aligns across 9 bases. Germline loops: CDR1 SGHDT, CDR2 YYEEEE. CDR3 length: 15 residues. The trim removed 2 bases at V and 6 bases at J, leaving 8 bases unmatched. CDR3 loop: CASSFFGQGRDGYTF. The covered CDR3 bases are TGTGCCAGCAGCTTTTTTGGACAGGGGAGGGATGGC.

At least ten counts were recorded for this clone. The read finishes 3 residues shy of the CDR3 end, and the germline J gene is used to complete it. V usage is TRBV7-6 and J usage is TRBJ2-3, with D possibly being TRBD1 (6 bases). V lost 2 bases and J lost 4, with 13 bases in between. Germline loops: CDR1 SGHVS, CDR2 FNYEAQ. This CDR3 region has 15 residues. The covered CDR3 bases are TGTGCCAGCAGCTTATTTTTTGGGGGCGCAGATACG. It translates to CASSLFFGGADT. The entire CDR3 protein reads CASSLFFGGADTQYF. Full variable domain (rest looked up from reference TRBV7-6 and TRBJ2-3): GAGVSQSPRYKVTKRGQDVALRCDPISGHVSLYWYRQALGQGPEFLTYFNYEAQQDKSGLPNDRFSAERPEGSISTLTIQRTEQRDSAMYRCASSLFFGGADTQYFGPGTRLTVL.

This clone was observed at least ten times. The read halts 3 residues ahead of the CDR3 end, with the missing end drawn from the germline J gene. The chain has TRBV20-1 and TRBJ2-5; D perhaps matches TRBD1 (5 bases). This CDR3 contains 13 residues. Trimming pared 1 base from V and 3 bases from J, leaving 9 bases between. Germline V gene data show CDR1 as DFQATT and CDR2 as SNEGSKA (reference sequence). CDR3 sequence: CSARGQGEETQYF. The CDR3 DNA, read in part, is TGCAGTGCTAGAGGGCAGGGCGAAGAGACC.

This clone was recorded many times. The read terminates 3 residues before the CDR3 end, so the remaining end is supplied by the germline J gene. J is TRBJ1-6 and V is TRBV20-1; 8 nucleotides line up with TRBD1. Trimming took 5 bases from V and 7 from J; bases not matched to a gene: 4. The germline V gene encodes CDR1 DFQATT and CDR2 SNEGSKA (reference sequence). The CDR3 sequence is 13 residues long. The CDR3: CSAPGQGNSPLHF. The covered CDR3 bases are TGCAGTGCTCCCGGACAGGGAAATTCACCC.